The clone carrying this T cell receptor (beta chain) is a singleton in its sample. Its antigen is still unknown. One end of the junction fails to match germline, which may point to a read error. Germline V gene data show CDR1 as LGHDT and CDR2 as YNNKEL (reference sequence). The CDR3 extends over 16 amino acids. The data derive from a study of blood T cells in healthy people across ages. The authors extracted at least 6 micrograms of total RNA per sample. Together with a sample-barcoded 5' primer, a J-beta primer mix was included in a second PCR lasting 7 to 11 cycles. TCRdb re-called the 5' RACE reads through MiXCR, storing one row per CDR3 protein. This table has about 1.4 million distinct CDR3 sequences, 45% to 70% appearing once. Study results and caveats: Because donor CMV status was unknown, expanded clonotype changes were possibly confounded. With age, beta diversity per million T cells declined roughly linearly, significantly by about 37. Naive CD4+ cell counts and diversity both ran higher in long-lived than in aged donors.

The gene calls are TRBV3-1 and TRBJ2-3; 10 bases are shared with TRBD2. This TCR derives from a man aged 18 to 35 in good health. Material: blood. The CDR3 DNA follows: TGTACCAGCAGCCACGCTAGCGGGAGAAGGCGAGATACGCAGTATTTT. Protein sequence: CTSSHASGRRRDTQYF.